What follows describes a single TCR beta chain. Its antigen is unidentified. The source of the sample is a study of radiation and T cells in renal cell carcinoma. Overall study context: Nephrectomy followed 15 Gy stereotactic body radiation by 4 weeks.

The repertoire was sequenced with immunoSEQ multiplex PCR; TCRdb's copy has only in-frame clones and lacks some. The sample lists about 150,000 clones, 88% occurring once. This CDR3 region has 14 residues. CDR1 is LNHNV and CDR2 is YYDKDF in the germline V gene (reference sequence). Trimming took off 2 bases at V and 5 bases at J, with 11 bases between the two ends. Study findings and constraints: In blood, top tumor clones expanded by 2 weeks, shrinking by 4.

Documented time point: baseline pretreatment blood. The treatment denotes: 15 Gy SBRT to primary tumor, nephrectomy 4 weeks later. The specimen comprised blood, sampled from a patient whose treatment included radiotherapy and nephrectomy. The receptor's source is a woman in her seventies with renal cell carcinoma. The chain combines TRBV15 with TRBJ2-3, with D perhaps matching TRBD1 (6 bases). The CDR3 DNA reads TGTGCCACCAGCAGACAGGGGAGTGAAGATACGCAGTATTTT. Translated, it gives CATSRQGSEDTQYF.